The 2 T cell receptor beta chains below were found in one sample sequenced in a study of cytomegalovirus exposure and HLA in healthy donors. With 60 Vbeta and 13 Jbeta primers, the PCR was carried out. Sequencing used immunoSEQ multiplex PCR; TCRdb keeps in-frame clones, though not all of them. Here the sample spans about 110,000 clones, roughly two thirds being singletons. The sample was PBMCs. The receptor set was obtained from a female donor in good health and CMV-seronegative.

The rearrangement joins TRBV30 to TRBJ2-6; D perhaps matches TRBD2 (6 bases). Deletions cut 5 bases from V and 0 bases from J, with 8 bases between. The CDR3 totals 14 residues. Per the germline V gene, CDR1 is GTSNPN and CDR2 is SVGIG (reference sequence). This chain's CDR3 is CAWGGYSGANVLTF. In DNA, the CDR3 is TGTGCCTGGGGGGGGTACTCTGGGGCCAACGTCCTGACTTTC.

The gene calls are TRBV6-5 and TRBJ2-5, with 8 nucleotides matching TRBD1. Germline V gives CDR1 MNHEY, CDR2 SVGAGI. V trimming: 8 bases; J trimming: 5 bases; junction bases outside the gene matches: 13. The CDR3 contains 15 residues. CDR3 in amino acids: CASGGRPGGGETQYF. CDR3 coding DNA: TGTGCCAGCGGGGGGCGACCAGGGGGCGGGGAGACCCAGTACTTC.